Below, 9 T cell receptor beta chains from the same sample are listed, as sequenced in a study of T cells in Graves' hyperthyroidism and ophthalmopathy. Amplification targeted TCR beta CDR3 regions from RNA transcripts. Researchers ran a first-round RT-PCR on the TCR CDR3 using the HTBI primer set. TCRdb processed the multiplex PCR reads anew with MiXCR; each CDR3 protein has one entry. This sample has roughly 500,000 distinct CDR3 sequences, with 46% found just once. The sequenced sample was peripheral blood or thyroid tissue (not recorded which). Source of these receptors: an adult woman with Graves' disease, either hyperthyroidism or ophthalmopathy (not recorded which).

The CDR3 DNA sequence: TGTGCCATCATGGGACAGGGCGAGGGTCAGCCCCAGCATTTT. This sequence encodes CAIMGQGEGQPQHF. The rearrangement uses TRBV10-3 and TRBJ1-5, with 9 bases fitting TRBD1. Germline-derived CDR1 and CDR2 are ENHRY and SYGVKD. With V trimmed by 7 bases and J by 6 bases, 7 bases remained unmatched. This CDR3 has 14 residues.

This clonotype was picked up a small number of times. The chain recombines TRBV25-1 with TRBJ2-2; D is uncertain. The CDR3 is 14 amino acids. Trimming took 1 base from V and 9 from J, leaving 12 bases between them. Germline-derived CDR1 and CDR2 are MGHDK and SYGVNS. This CDR3 reads CASSEFGALRELFF. Here the CDR3 DNA reads TGTGCCAGCAGTGAATTCGGTGCCCTCAGGGAGCTGTTTTTT.

The chain links TRBV25-1 to TRBJ2-7, with D unresolved. This CDR3 has 14 residues. V lost 0 bases and J lost 7, with 13 bases in between. From germline, CDR1 is MGHDK and CDR2 SYGVNS. The CDR3 loop reads CASSEYVRSGEQYF. CDR3 coding DNA: TGTGCCAGCAGTGAATATGTCAGGTCAGGAGAGCAGTACTTC.

The V call is TRBV29-1, the J call TRBJ2-7; the match to TRBD2 covers 10 bases. This CDR3 is 13 amino acids long. With 5 bases clipped from V and 7 bases from J, the junction kept 8 bases outside the gene matches. The V gene's germline CDR1 is SQVTM and CDR2 ANQGSEA. The CDR3 nucleotides read TGCAGCGTTCTTAGCGGGAGGACCGGAGAGCAGTACTTC. Translation gives CSVLSGRTGEQYF.

This sequence joins TRBV12-3 or TRBV12-4 and TRBJ1-1; 9 bases agree with TRBD1. The ends lost 5 bases at V and 8 bases at J; junction bases unmatched: 9. The CDR3 contains 14 residues. The CDR3 here is CASSLTGGGREAFF. Here the CDR3 DNA reads TGTGCCAGCAGTCTAACAGGGGGCGGTCGGGAAGCTTTCTTT.

The V call is TRBV4-2, the J call TRBJ2-2, with D possibly TRBD2 on 5 matching bases. The V and J ends lost 1 base and 3 bases respectively, with 9 bases between them. CDR1 LGHNA and CDR2 YNFKEQ come from the germline V gene. This CDR3 is 15 amino acids long. In DNA form, the CDR3 reads TGTGCCAGCAGCCAAGGGACTCGAGACACCGGGGAGCTGTTTTTT. Its translation: CASSQGTRDTGELFF.

Concerning this clonotype: A read error may produce the germline difference seen at one junction end. The chain recombines TRBV28 with TRBJ2-2; D is perhaps TRBD2 (5 bases). CDR1 and CDR2 (germline): MDHEN, SYDVKM. The CDR3 runs to 14 residues. The CDR3 DNA reads TGTGCCAGCAGTTTCAGGATGCAGGCCGGGGAACTGTTTTTT. Residues: CASSFRMQAGELFF.

The chain employs TRBV27 and TRBJ1-1; a weak D match, TRBD1 (5 bases). Germline CDR1 MNHEY, CDR2 SMNVEV (reference sequence). Between the trimmed V and J ends, which lost 6 bases and 4 bases, there was a span of 15 bases. The CDR3 spans 14 residues. DNA for the CDR3: TGTGCCAGCAGACCGGGACTCACCCGCACTGAAGCTTTCTTT. Protein product: CASRPGLTRTEAFF.

This clonotype was picked up a small number of times. The chain uses TRBV28 and TRBJ1-6; 7 bases match TRBD1. Per the germline V gene, CDR1 is MDHEN and CDR2 is SYDVKM. The trim removed 7 bases at V and 1 base at J, leaving 1 base unmatched. CDR3 length: 14 amino acids. CDR3 DNA sequence: TGTGCCAGCAAGGGGGCGTCCTATAATTCACCCCTCCACTTT. As protein: CASKGASYNSPLHF.